This TCR beta chain was observed in a study of T cell repertoires in cytomegalovirus infection (dated by TCRdb to 2018 to 2020). Regarding the research as a whole: Peptide stimulations targeted recently identified HLA-C-restricted CMV epitopes, whose presentation resists viral immunomodulation, together with well-studied HLA-B-restricted epitopes. Donor HLA type was relevant to the analysis, because carriage of CMV infection together with the matching HLA type was indicated by public TCR beta signatures.

Concerning this clonotype itself: Its specific antigen is unknown. No base quality values were provided; no much bigger clone lies one nucleotide off.

TCRdb records Illumina HiSeq 1500 as the sequencer. The public reads were run again by TCRdb, first through fastp at Q25 and then through MiXCR, and only productive beta chains were kept. Entries are consolidated by CDR3 protein sequence, retaining the most common genes and DNA. The sample records 550,000 to 850,000 distinct CDR3 sequences, around 30% of which are singletons. Jointly, the top ten make up approximately 18% of the sample. What the authors observed across the whole study: In the ex vivo response, HLA-C-restricted CMV-specific TCR beta clonotypes were dominant, and in two of eight donors the single most frequent clonotype came from this HLA-C-restricted group. In both this cohort and an independent roughly 350-donor cohort, the cumulative frequency of public TCR beta family members distinguished carriers of CMV infection plus the relevant HLA type.

Looking up the germline V gene (reference sequence) yields CDR1 SEHNR and CDR2 FQNEAQ. The CDR3 holds 15 amino acids from the cysteine to the phenylalanine. Only the CDR3 DNA stays, 45 bases, in frame from base 1. Relative to germline, V is 5 bases shorter and J is 4 bases shorter, with 17 bases between their ends. What the treatment or condition label conveys for this sample: in vitro stimulation with specific CMV peptide epitopes to enrich CMV-specific T cells. The input for sequencing was cultured PBMCs, taken from culture after CMV antigen stimulation. The receptor's source is a human donor in good health (CMV status not recorded). Some clones in this sample may be carry-over from other donors' samples. The rearranged segments are TRBV7-9 and TRBJ1-1; a tentative D match to TRBD1 spans 5 bases. The CDR3 protein: CASSVRQTLSTEAFF. In nucleotide form, the sequence is TGTGCCAGCAGCGTTCGACAGACTCTGAGCACTGAAGCTTTCTTT.